Detailed here is one T cell receptor beta chain. The antigen is not known. Germline V CDR1 and CDR2: SGHDN, FVKESK. V lost 0 bases and J 0 bases, leaving 11 bases between the germline ends. This CDR3 region has 16 residues. Primers for the PCR totalled 60 Vbeta and 13 Jbeta. Produced via immunoSEQ multiplex PCR; TCRdb's table is partial and in-frame only. The table has around 130,000 clones, approximately 83% seen once. The data originate from a study of cytomegalovirus exposure and HLA in healthy donors. Study-level background: HLA-typed donors were the source of about 85 million unique TCRs, which an early data release held. Study results and caveats: A later analysis reportedly found fewer N-insertions in an Asian-associated ancestry cluster than the roughly 700-donor mean. Data from an earlier analysis indicated that most TCR beta V segments were productive either about 87% or about 30% of the time.

The sample consisted of PBMCs. V usage is TRBV14 and J usage is TRBJ1-1; possible D gene TRBD1, 5 bases. The receptor's source is a girl aged 2-10 years in good health and CMV-seronegative. For the CDR3, the DNA is TGTGCCAGCAGCCAAGATTGGGGCAAGTTGAACACTGAAGCTTTCTTT. This encodes CASSQDWGKLNTEAFF.